This TCR beta chain was recovered during a study of beta chain features in type 1 diabetes. About the study: The study examined 90 million to 130 million sorted cells across all samples.

Sorting that relied on CD45RO/CCR7/CD25/CD127/CD95/CD27 yielded CD4+ naive, central memory, regulatory and stem cell-like memory cells. Study-wide results and caveats: Patients' naive, central memory and Treg TCRB repertoires seemed closer to one another than those of healthy donors.

This clone was counted only a few times. The antigen remains undetermined. This CDR3 has 15 amino acids. The V gene's germline CDR1 is SGHTA and CDR2 FQGNSA. V was cut by 1 base and J by 5 bases, with 14 bases left in between. The study reverse transcribed the entire isolated RNA, so it sequenced expressed TCRB transcripts. Generated by immunoSEQ multiplex PCR, the TCRdb table keeps only in-frame clones and is missing some. The sample includes about half a million clones, around 30% of them seen just once. The TCR sequence derives from a man in his late teens or twenties in good health. The sequenced material came from naive CD4+ T cells from blood. V usage is TRBV7-2 and J usage is TRBJ2-5; the D gene is possibly TRBD2 (6 bases). In DNA form, the CDR3 reads TGTGCCAGCAGCTTAGGAGGCGGGAACGAGGAGACCCAGTACTTC. This sequence encodes CASSLGGGNEETQYF. Supplemented by reference TRBV7-2 and TRBJ2-5, the full variable domain reads GAGVSQSPSNKVTEKGKDVELRCDPISGHTALYWYRQSLGQGLEFLIYFQGNSAPDKSGLPSDRFSAERTGGSVSTLTIQRTQQEDSAVYLCASSLGGGNEETQYFGPGTRLLVL.